Reported below is one T cell receptor beta chain. From germline, CDR1 is DFQATT and CDR2 SNEGSKA (reference sequence). The CDR3 has 14 residues. V lost 0 bases to trimming and J lost 4 bases, with 12 bases between them. The sample comes from a study of neurological immune-mediated disorders. A single record per CDR3 protein comes from TCRdb applying MiXCR to the 5' RACE reads. Of some 50,000 distinct CDR3 sequences in the sample, roughly 2% were seen once. The source is a woman aged 40 to 50 with multiple sclerosis. Specimen: PBMCs. The chain is built from TRBV20-1 and TRBJ1-1; D unclear. The CDR3 coding sequence is TGCAGTGCTAGAGAACCCAATTATGGCACTGAAGCTTTCTTT. Protein: CSAREPNYGTEAFF.